This is a list of T cell receptor beta chains from one sample in a study of T cells in Graves' hyperthyroidism and ophthalmopathy. TCRdb redid the calling of the multiplex PCR reads with MiXCR, one entry per CDR3 protein. This sample has nearly 600,000 distinct CDR3 sequences, with approximately 14% found just once. Sequencing was performed on blood. The receptors derive from a woman in her thirties with Graves' hyperthyroidism that later progressed to Graves' ophthalmopathy. The CDR3 runs from the conserved cysteine through the conserved F or W. A D gene is named only where the DNA matches it firmly. Clone size is shown for a subset of rows, as once, few, many or a class of expanded clone.

TRBV12-3/TRBV12-4	TRBJ2-3	16	many	TRBD2	TGTGCCAGCAGTCTAGGACTAGCGGGACGCACAGATACGCAGTATTTT	CASSLGLAGRTDTQYF
TRBV5-5	TRBJ1-1	17	NA	NA	TGTGCCAGCAGCTTGGGGAGGGTTCAGGGTCGTATACTCGAAGCTTTCTTT	CASSLGRVQGRILEAFF
TRBV24-1	TRBJ2-7	15	NA	TRBD1	TGTGCCACCAGTGATAATGGACAGGGGGGCTACGAGCAGTACTTC	CATSDNGQGGYEQYF
TRBV6-1	TRBJ2-7	12	NA	TRBD1	TGTGCCAGCAAATTGACAGGGGTCGAGCAGTACTTC	CASKLTGVEQYF
TRBV20-1	TRBJ2-7	14	NA	TRBD1	TGCAGTGCTAGAGGGGGGACAGGGCTCGACGAGCAGTACTTC	CSARGGTGLDEQYF
TRBV4-1	TRBJ2-2	19	NA	TRBD2	TGCGCCAGCAGCCAAGACCGAGGGTGGGAGGGCCATAACACCGGGGAGCTGTTTTTT	CASSQDRGWEGHNTGELFF
TRBV6-1	TRBJ1-2	14	few	NA	TGTGCCAGCCGACCCCCCGGGGGCGAATATGGCTACACCTTC	CASRPPGGEYGYTF
TRBV12-3/TRBV12-4	TRBJ1-1	14	many	NA	TGTGCCAGCACCCTCAGACCCGGGAACACTGAAGCTTTCTTT	CASTLRPGNTEAFF
TRBV6-1	TRBJ1-2	17	few	TRBD1	TGTGCCAGCAGGAGATGGGACAGCAGTTCATCTAACTATGGCTACACCTTC	CASRRWDSSSSNYGYTF
TRBV5-1	TRBJ2-7	12	many	TRBD1	TGCGCCAGCAGCGCGGACAGGGTGGAGCAGTACTTC	CASSADRVEQYF
TRBV19	TRBJ2-3	17	NA	NA	TGTGCCAGTAGGCCCACTACCTTTAGCCTTAGCACAGATACGCAGTATTTT	CASRPTTFSLSTDTQYF
TRBV7-9	TRBJ2-7	14	few	NA	TGTGCCAGCAGCCTATTCGATGCAGCCTACGAGCAGTACTTC	CASSLFDAAYEQYF
TRBV11-3	TRBJ2-1	16	few	NA	TGTGCCAGCAGTCCGAGAGGGTCCCCTCCTGGGGATGAGCAGTTCTTC	CASSPRGSPPGDEQFF
TRBV2	TRBJ1-1	13	many	NA	TGTGCCAGCATCAAGGTCATGAACACTGAAGCTTTCTTT	CASIKVMNTEAFF
TRBV20-1	TRBJ2-2	15	NA	NA	TGCAGTGCTAGACCCGTCAGCCTAAACACCGGGGAGCTGTTTTTT	CSARPVSLNTGELFF
TRBV19	TRBJ2-1	15	NA	NA	TGTGCCAGTAGTATAAGGGACTCCGACTACAATGAGCAGTTCTTC	CASSIRDSDYNEQFF
TRBV20-1	TRBJ2-7	15	many	NA	TGCAGTGCCCGGGGGACGTCAGGGAGCTCCTACGAGCAGTACTTC	CSARGTSGSSYEQYF
TRBV28	TRBJ1-3	15	many	NA	TGTGCCAGCGGCGGCTGGGGGCGTTCTGGAAACACCATATATTTT	CASGGWGRSGNTIYF
TRBV18	TRBJ1-1	14	many	NA	TGTGCCAGCTCACCCGGGACCGGGAACAGTGAAGCTTTCTTT	CASSPGTGNSEAFF
TRBV6-6	TRBJ2-7	15	NA	NA	TGTGCCAGCAGTTACTCGGACGGGGCGGCCTACGAGCAGTACTTC	CASSYSDGAAYEQYF
TRBV11-2	TRBJ2-3	18	many	TRBD2	TGTGCCAGCAGCGCCCTAGCGGGAGTCAAAGATAGCACAGATACGCAGTATTTT	CASSALAGVKDSTDTQYF
TRBV10-3	TRBJ1-1	11	many	NA	TGTGCCATCACATCGAACACTGAAGCTTTCTTT	CAITSNTEAFF
TRBV6-1	TRBJ1-2	14	many	TRBD1	TGTGCCAGCAGAGTGGGACAGATACCTATGGGCTACACCTTC	CASRVGQIPMGYTF
TRBV19	TRBJ2-7	15	few	TRBD1	TGTGCCAGTAGTACCCAGGGGACAGATGCCTACGAGCAGTACTTC	CASSTQGTDAYEQYF
TRBV29-1	TRBJ2-7	10	few	NA	TGCAGCGTTGGGGGCTACGAGCAGTACTTC	CSVGGYEQYF